These 27 T cell receptor beta chains came from one sample sequenced in a study of shared clonotypes between healthy human individuals (TCRdb year 2020). CD8 naive samples were CD45RO-negative cells positively selected for CCR7, giving a CD45RA+CCR7+ population that excluded TemRA cells. Libraries were made using the immunoSEQ multiplex PCR assay. The source is immuneACCESS, and TCRdb retained only in-frame sequences with V and J called. Part of the clones is not carried over; for the studies checked, unresolved V genes explain less than half of this, and the remainder is unexplained. In all, the sample holds millions of clones, and around 96% of those were seen once. About 1.1% of the sample is taken by the ten largest. Sequencing was carried out using naive CD8+ T cells sorted from blood. The sample's cell subset or site label, decoded: CD45RA+CCR7+. These receptors came from a man between 18 and 35 years old in good health.

This CDR3 reads CASSEERSYEQYF. Written as DNA, the CDR3 is TGTGCCAGCAGTGAGGAGCGCTCCTACGAGCAGTACTTC. The rearrangement links TRBV6-1 to TRBJ2-7; unclear D gene. The CDR3 is 13 amino acids. Deletions cut 3 bases from V and 0 bases from J, with 6 bases between. Germline CDR1 is MNHNS and CDR2 is SASEGT.

The chain combines TRBV14 with TRBJ2-7; 12 bases agree with TRBD2. The CDR3 sequence is 15 residues long. Germline loops: CDR1 SGHDN, CDR2 FVKESK. The V segment lost 4 bases and the J segment 2 bases; nucleotides outside the gene matches: 3. CDR3 amino acids: CASSPGLAGPYEQYF. CDR3 coding DNA: TGTGCCAGCAGCCCGGGACTAGCGGGTCCCTACGAGCAGTACTTC. The whole variable domain, filled in from reference TRBV14 and TRBJ2-7, reads EAGVTQFPSHSVIEKGQTVTLRCDPISGHDNLYWYRRVMGKEIKFLLHFVKESKQDESGMPNNRFLAERTGGTYSTLKVQPAELEDSGVYFCASSPGLAGPYEQYFGPGTRLTVT.

In regard to this clone: This may be a read error: a much more frequent sequence differs by one nucleotide. Within the sample, other DNA sequences also encode this same CDR3. The chain has TRBV19 and TRBJ2-2; D gene ambiguous. Germline values: CDR1 LNHDA, CDR2 SQIVND (reference sequence). V lost 6 bases and J 6 bases, leaving 5 bases between the germline ends. The CDR3 has 11 residues. The CDR3 DNA reads as TGTGCCAGTAGCCCCCCCGGGGAGCTGTTTTTT. Translated: CASSPPGELFF. Drawing the rest from reference TRBV19 and TRBJ2-2, the complete variable domain is DGGITQSPKYLFRKEGQNVTLSCEQNLNHDAMYWYRQDPGQGLRLIYYSQIVNDFQKGDIAEGYSVSREKKESFPLTVTSAQKNPTAFYLCASSPPGELFFGEGSRLTVL.

The J gene is TRBJ2-2, the V gene TRBV7-2; possibly TRBD1 for D (6 bases). The germline CDR1 and CDR2 sequences are SGHTA and FQGNSA. There are 16 residues in the CDR3. V dropped 2 bases and J dropped 8 bases, with 18 bases sitting between them. Written as DNA, the CDR3 is TGTGCCAGCAGCTTATTCACGGTGGGAACAGGGGGGGAGCTGTTTTTT. It yields the protein CASSLFTVGTGGELFF.

The chain joins TRBV12-5 to TRBJ2-2; D unresolved. Germline V gene data show CDR1 as LGHNT and CDR2 as FRNRAP. The CDR3 loop spans 14 amino acids. V gave up 1 base and J gave up 7 bases, with 10 bases separating them. The CDR3 loop is CASGLADSVGELFF. Written as DNA, the CDR3 is TGTGCTAGTGGTTTGGCCGACTCAGTCGGGGAGCTGTTTTTT. Full variable domain (missing parts from reference TRBV12-5 and TRBJ2-2): DARVTQTPRHKVTEMGQEVTMRCQPILGHNTVFWYRQTMMQGLELLAYFRNRAPLDDSGMPKDRFSAEMPDATLATLKIQPSEPRDSAVYFCASGLADSVGELFFGEGSRLTVL.

This clone was found once. The sample contains more than one DNA sequence encoding this CDR3. The genes are TRBV2 and TRBJ2-7; D gene uncertain. The V end lost 4 bases, the J end lost 1 base, and 8 bases lay between the germline ends. The CDR3 sequence is 13 residues long. Germline CDR1 and CDR2: SNHLY and FYNNEI. CDR3 sequence (DNA): TGTGCCAGCAGTGGCAGGATATCCTACGAGCAGTACTTC. Protein: CASSGRISYEQYF.

In its sample, this clone was seen once. The chain carries TRBV11-2 and TRBJ2-3, with D perhaps assigned TRBD1 or TRBD2 (5 bases each). CDR1 SGHAT and CDR2 FQNNGV come from the germline V gene. Trimming pared 5 bases from V and 0 bases from J, leaving 15 bases between. The CDR3 totals 16 residues. This CDR3 is CASSGRGARSTDTQYF. The CDR3 region has the DNA TGTGCCAGCAGCGGCCGGGGCGCCCGTAGCACAGATACGCAGTATTTT.

The rearrangement joins TRBV5-5 to TRBJ2-2, with TRBD1 identical over 8 bases. Germline V CDR1 and CDR2: SGHKS, YYEKEE (reference sequence). Germline trimming cut 8 bases from V and 5 bases from J; bases unmatched to any gene: 8. The CDR3 contains 14 residues. The CDR3 DNA reads TGTGCCAGTCGGATACGGACAGGGACCGGGGAGCTGTTTTTT. Translated: CASRIRTGTGELFF.

This chain uses TRBV28 with TRBJ1-3, with TRBD1 identical over 8 bases. CDR1 MDHEN and CDR2 SYDVKM come from the germline V gene. The ends lost 6 bases at V and 0 bases at J; junction bases unmatched: 4. The length of the CDR3 is 15 residues. The CDR3 sequence: CASRRDRSSGNTIYF. The CDR3 DNA sequence: TGTGCCAGCAGGAGGGACAGGTCCTCTGGAAACACCATATATTTT.

The J gene is TRBJ1-2, the V gene TRBV5-4; possibly TRBD1 for D (6 bases). Germline V CDR1 and CDR2: SGHNT, YYREEE (reference sequence). Trimming took off 3 bases at V and 4 bases at J, with 10 bases between the two ends. This CDR3 region has 13 residues. The CDR3, as DNA: TGTGCCAGCAGCTCACAGGGCGCCTATGGCTACACCTTC. It codes for CASSSQGAYGYTF.

The chain links TRBV2 to TRBJ2-7; 9 bases line up with TRBD1. V dropped 1 base and J dropped 3; count of bases not matched to a gene: 7. Germline V CDR1 and CDR2: SNHLY, FYNNEI. CDR3 length equals 16 residues. CDR3 sequence reads: CASSEDSGGQGYEQYF. The CDR3 DNA reads as TGTGCCAGCAGTGAAGACAGTGGGGGACAGGGCTACGAGCAGTACTTC.

The chain links TRBV7-9 to TRBJ2-1; possible D gene TRBD2, 5 bases. The CDR3 covers 16 residues. Germline assignment: CDR1 SEHNR and CDR2 FQNEAQ (reference sequence). V gave up 5 bases and J gave up 5 bases, with 19 bases separating them. The CDR3 DNA reads TGTGCCAGCAGCCCTCTACTGGGAGATCTCCACAATGAGCAGTTCTTC. Translating it yields CASSPLLGDLHNEQFF.

The chain joins TRBV7-8 to TRBJ1-6, with TRBD1 matching 8 bases. The V gene end was trimmed by 1 base and the J gene end by 7 bases; junction bases not matched to a gene: 9. Germline values: CDR1 SGHVS, CDR2 FQNEAQ. This CDR3 is built from 17 residues. The CDR3 DNA reads as TGTGCCAGCAGCTTAGTAGCGCAGGGGGCGTGGAATTCACCCCTCCACTTT. This sequence encodes CASSLVAQGAWNSPLHF.

This sequence joins TRBV28 and TRBJ1-6; the D is unclear. The germline CDR1 and CDR2 sequences are MDHEN and SYDVKM. Trimming removed 4 bases from V and 8 bases from J, with 18 bases in between. The CDR3 is 16 amino acids. This chain's CDR3 is CASSSPEEAADSPLHF. As DNA, the CDR3 is TGTGCCAGCAGTTCCCCCGAGGAGGCTGCGGATTCACCCCTCCACTTT.

The chain links TRBV4-3 to TRBJ2-3, with no clear D. CDR3 length: 13 amino acids. V lost 0 bases and J 5 bases, leaving 6 bases between the germline ends. The germline V gene encodes CDR1 LGHNA and CDR2 YSLEER. CDR3 DNA sequence: TGCGCCAGCAGCCAAGAGAACGAAGATACGCAGTATTTT. This sequence encodes CASSQENEDTQYF.

The chain recombines TRBV13 with TRBJ2-7; 8 bases are a match to TRBD2. Germline V gene lookup returns CDR1 PRHDT and CDR2 FYEKMQ (reference sequence). V was pared by 4 bases and J by 6 bases, with 5 bases of the junction left unmatched. The CDR3 consists of 13 residues. CDR3 nucleotide sequence: TGTGCCAGCAGCTCCCCGGGAGGGTTCGAGCAGTACTTC. It encodes CASSSPGGFEQYF.

The V call is TRBV28, the J call TRBJ2-1, with 9 bases lining up with TRBD2. The length of the CDR3 is 15 residues. Germline loops: CDR1 MDHEN, CDR2 SYDVKM. V shed 6 bases and J 8 bases; nucleotides not matched to a gene: 11. The CDR3 loop is CASSPDRAGGDEQFF. The CDR3, as DNA: TGTGCCAGCAGCCCAGACCGCGCGGGGGGGGATGAGCAGTTCTTC. Combining the CDR3 with reference TRBV28 and TRBJ2-1 gives the whole variable domain DVKVTQSSRYLVKRTGEKVFLECVQDMDHENMFWYRQDPGLGLRLIYFSYDVKMKEKGDIPEGYSVSREKKERFSLILESASTNQTSMYLCASSPDRAGGDEQFFGPGTRLTVL.

The chain combines TRBV7-9 with TRBJ2-1, with D possibly TRBD2 on 6 matching bases. Germline values: CDR1 SEHNR, CDR2 FQNEAQ (reference sequence). Trimming removed 4 bases at V and 9 bases at J, with 19 bases between. The CDR3 length is 15 residues. CDR3 residues: CASSSGTETSREQFF. The CDR3, as DNA: TGTGCCAGCAGCTCCGGGACTGAGACCAGTCGTGAGCAGTTCTTC.

This rearrangement joins TRBV11-3 to TRBJ2-2; either TRBD1 or TRBD2 may fit D (5 bases each). This CDR3 contains 13 residues. Germline V lookup: CDR1 SGHNT, CDR2 YENEEA. Trimming left V 0 bases short and J 7 bases short, with 6 bases between. The CDR3 DNA follows: TGTGCCAGCAGCTTAGAGGGGGACGGGGAGCTGTTTTTT. Translated: CASSLEGDGELFF.

In regard to this clone: Other DNA sequences in the sample encode the same CDR3. The rearrangement joins TRBV30 to TRBJ2-7; perhaps TRBD2 as D (6 bases). CDR1 is GTSNPN and CDR2 is SVGIG in the germline V gene (reference sequence). The CDR3 extends over 14 amino acids. The V and J ends lost 5 bases and 2 bases respectively, with 16 bases between them. The CDR3 region has the DNA TGTGCCTGGGGTTGGGAGGACACCACCTACGAGCAGTACTTC. It encodes CAWGWEDTTYEQYF.

V usage is TRBV27 and J usage is TRBJ2-3, with D perhaps TRBD2 (5 bases). With 6 bases removed from V and 9 bases from J, the gap between germline ends came to 10 bases. This CDR3 region has 11 residues. Germline V gene sequence: CDR1 MNHEY, CDR2 SMNVEV (reference sequence). The CDR3: CASRSGYTQYF. CDR3 bases: TGTGCCAGCAGATCGGGGTACACGCAGTATTTT.

The gene calls are TRBV30 and TRBJ2-5; no clear D. Near its end, the DNA agrees better with TRBJ2-7, so the J call may be wrong. The germline V gene has CDR1 GTSNPN and CDR2 SVGIG (reference sequence). The CDR3 contains 13 residues. The chain's CDR3 is CAWSGLVEYEQYF. The CDR3 DNA sequence: TGTGCCTGGAGTGGGCTAGTAGAATACGAGCAGTACTTC.

This chain uses TRBV27 with TRBJ2-7, with TRBD2 matching 11 bases. The CDR3 spans 16 residues. The V and J ends lost 2 bases and 3 bases, in that order; junction bases with no gene match: 6. The germline V gene has CDR1 MNHEY and CDR2 SMNVEV (reference sequence). CDR3 amino acids: CASSLIAGGPVYEQYF. The CDR3 nucleotides are TGTGCCAGCAGTTTAATAGCGGGAGGGCCCGTCTACGAGCAGTACTTC.

The chain carries TRBV28 and TRBJ1-4, with a possible D match to TRBD1 (5 bases). The germline V and J ends were trimmed by 10 bases and 8 bases, with 17 bases remaining between them. This CDR3 contains 13 residues. Germline CDR1 is MDHEN and CDR2 is SYDVKM. CDR3 in amino acids: CATDVRAGEKLFF. CDR3 DNA: TGTGCCACCGACGTCAGGGCTGGGGAAAAACTGTTTTTT. The entire variable domain, with the rest obtained from reference TRBV28 and TRBJ1-4, is as follows: DVKVTQSSRYLVKRTGEKVFLECVQDMDHENMFWYRQDPGLGLRLIYFSYDVKMKEKGDIPEGYSVSREKKERFSLILESASTNQTSMYLCATDVRAGEKLFFGSGTQLSVL.

This clone has just a few counts. This chain uses TRBV10-3 with TRBJ2-7, with D tentatively TRBD1 (6 bases). V lost 2 bases, J lost 4 bases, and 12 bases lay in between. Germline CDR1 is ENHRY and CDR2 is SYGVKD. This CDR3 region has 14 residues. CDR3: CAISEEQGGYEQYF. The CDR3 DNA reads as TGTGCCATCAGTGAGGAACAGGGTGGTTACGAGCAGTACTTC.

V is TRBV7-2 and J is TRBJ2-2; D might be TRBD1 (6 bases). The CDR3 contains 15 residues. Trimming shortened V by 6 bases and J by 4 bases, and 15 bases separated the two germline ends. Germline V gene sequence: CDR1 SGHTA, CDR2 FQGNSA. This chain's CDR3 is CASRRTGWGTGELFF. The DNA of the CDR3 is TGTGCCAGCAGACGAACAGGGTGGGGCACCGGGGAGCTGTTTTTT.

The V and J genes are TRBV5-1 and TRBJ2-2, with D perhaps TRBD1 (5 bases). This CDR3 contains 14 residues. Germline CDR1 is SGHRS and CDR2 is YFSETQ. V dropped 1 base and J dropped 4 bases, with 8 bases sitting between them. CDR3 bases: TGCGCCAGCAGCTTGCCAGGGTCCACCGGGGAGCTGTTTTTT. Protein: CASSLPGSTGELFF.